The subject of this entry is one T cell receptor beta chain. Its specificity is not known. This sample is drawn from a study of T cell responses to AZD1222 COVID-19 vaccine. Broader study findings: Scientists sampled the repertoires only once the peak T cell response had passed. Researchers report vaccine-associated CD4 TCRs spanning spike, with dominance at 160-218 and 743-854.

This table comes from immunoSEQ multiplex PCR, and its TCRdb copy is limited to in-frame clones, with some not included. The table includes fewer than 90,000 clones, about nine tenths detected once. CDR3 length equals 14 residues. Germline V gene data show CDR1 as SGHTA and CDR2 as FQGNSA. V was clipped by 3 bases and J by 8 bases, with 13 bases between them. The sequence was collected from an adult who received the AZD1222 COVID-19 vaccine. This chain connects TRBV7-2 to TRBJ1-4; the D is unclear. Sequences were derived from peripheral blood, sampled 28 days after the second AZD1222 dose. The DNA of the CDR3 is TGTGCCAGCAGCTTTTCTTCAGGAGGAGAAAAACTGTTTTTT. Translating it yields CASSFSSGGEKLFF.